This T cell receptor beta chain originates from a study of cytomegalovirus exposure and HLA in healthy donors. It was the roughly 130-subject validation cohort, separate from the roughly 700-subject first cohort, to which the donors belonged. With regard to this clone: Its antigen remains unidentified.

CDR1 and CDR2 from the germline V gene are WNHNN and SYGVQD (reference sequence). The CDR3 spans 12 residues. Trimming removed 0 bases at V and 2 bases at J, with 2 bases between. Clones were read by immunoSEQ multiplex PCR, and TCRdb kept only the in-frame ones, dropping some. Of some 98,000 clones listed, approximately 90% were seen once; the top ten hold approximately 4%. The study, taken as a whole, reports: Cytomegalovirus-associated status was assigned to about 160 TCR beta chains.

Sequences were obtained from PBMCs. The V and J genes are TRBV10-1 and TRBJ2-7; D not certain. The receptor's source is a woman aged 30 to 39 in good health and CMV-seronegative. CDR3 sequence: CASSESTYEQYF. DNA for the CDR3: TGCGCCAGCAGTGAGTCCACCTACGAGCAGTACTTC.